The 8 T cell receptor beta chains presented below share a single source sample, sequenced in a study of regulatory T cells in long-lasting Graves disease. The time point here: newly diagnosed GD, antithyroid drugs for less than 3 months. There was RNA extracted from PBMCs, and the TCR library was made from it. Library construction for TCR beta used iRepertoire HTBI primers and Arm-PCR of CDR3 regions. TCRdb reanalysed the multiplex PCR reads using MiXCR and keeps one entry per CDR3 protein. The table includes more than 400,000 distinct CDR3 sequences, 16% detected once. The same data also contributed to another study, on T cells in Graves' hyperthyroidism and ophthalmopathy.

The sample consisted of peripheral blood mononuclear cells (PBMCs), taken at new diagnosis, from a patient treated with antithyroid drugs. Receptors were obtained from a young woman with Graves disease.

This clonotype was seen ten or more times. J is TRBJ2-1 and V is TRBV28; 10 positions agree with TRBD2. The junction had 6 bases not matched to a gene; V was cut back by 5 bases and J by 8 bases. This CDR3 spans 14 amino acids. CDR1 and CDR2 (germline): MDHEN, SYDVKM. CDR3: CASSESGRAYEQFF. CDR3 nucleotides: TGTGCCAGCAGTGAAAGCGGGAGGGCCTATGAGCAGTTCTTC.

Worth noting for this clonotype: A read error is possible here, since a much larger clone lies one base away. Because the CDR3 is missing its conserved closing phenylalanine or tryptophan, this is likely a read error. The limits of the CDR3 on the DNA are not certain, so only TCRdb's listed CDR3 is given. The CDR3 loop is CASSEIEVRRFI. The V call is TRBV2, the J call TRBJ2-1. The CDR3 region is 12 residues in length, termini included. Germline V gene lookup returns CDR1 SNHLY and CDR2 FYNNEI.

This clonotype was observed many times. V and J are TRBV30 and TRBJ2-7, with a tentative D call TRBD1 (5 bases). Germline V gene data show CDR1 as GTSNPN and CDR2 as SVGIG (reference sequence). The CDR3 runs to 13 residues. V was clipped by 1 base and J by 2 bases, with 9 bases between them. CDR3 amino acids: CAWSEAGTYEQYF. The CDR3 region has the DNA TGTGCCTGGAGTGAGGCAGGGACCTACGAGCAGTACTTC.

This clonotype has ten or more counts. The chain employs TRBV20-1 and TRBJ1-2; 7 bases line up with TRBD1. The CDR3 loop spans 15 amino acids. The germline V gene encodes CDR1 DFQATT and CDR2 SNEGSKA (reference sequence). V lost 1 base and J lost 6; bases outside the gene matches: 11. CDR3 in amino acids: CSARGSRRGGDGYTF. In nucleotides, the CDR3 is TGCAGTGCTAGAGGATCCAGGAGAGGGGGCGATGGCTACACCTTC.

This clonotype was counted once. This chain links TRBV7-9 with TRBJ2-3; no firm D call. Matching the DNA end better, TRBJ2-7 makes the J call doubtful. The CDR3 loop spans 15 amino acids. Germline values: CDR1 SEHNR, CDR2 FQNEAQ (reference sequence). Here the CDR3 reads CASSLILSSYNEQYF. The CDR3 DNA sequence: TGTGCCAGCAGCTTAATTCTGAGCTCCTACAATGAGCAGTACTTC.

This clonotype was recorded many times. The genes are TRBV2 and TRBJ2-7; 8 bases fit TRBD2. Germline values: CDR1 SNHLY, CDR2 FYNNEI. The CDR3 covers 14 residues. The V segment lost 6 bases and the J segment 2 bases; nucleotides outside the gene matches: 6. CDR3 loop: CASRGTSGTYEQYF. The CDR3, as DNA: TGTGCCAGCAGGGGTACTAGCGGAACCTACGAGCAGTACTTC.

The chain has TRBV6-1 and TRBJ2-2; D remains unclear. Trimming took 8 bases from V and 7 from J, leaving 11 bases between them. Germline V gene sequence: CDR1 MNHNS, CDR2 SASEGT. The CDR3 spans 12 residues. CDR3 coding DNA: TGTGCCAGCGGAGTGAACGGCGGGGAGCTGTTTTTT. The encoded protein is CASGVNGGELFF.

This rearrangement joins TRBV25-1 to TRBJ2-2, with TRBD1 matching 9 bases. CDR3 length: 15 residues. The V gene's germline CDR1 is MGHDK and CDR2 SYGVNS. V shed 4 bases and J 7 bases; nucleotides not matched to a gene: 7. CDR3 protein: CASSGYRGLVGELFF. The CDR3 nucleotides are TGTGCCAGCAGTGGTTACAGGGGGCTGGTCGGGGAGCTGTTTTTT.